This T cell receptor (beta chain) was sequenced in a study of regulatory T cells in long-lasting Graves disease. Across the study: Over 5 years on antithyroid drugs plus positive TSH receptor antibodies marked Graves' disease as persistent.

CDR3-region Arm-PCR and iRepertoire HTBI primers produced the TCR beta libraries. Original analysis: Detected in the samples were just over 60 TRBV and under 15 TRBJ segments. TCRdb reprocessed the multiplex PCR reads via MiXCR and lists one record per CDR3 protein. The V and J calls were not made by the authors but by TCRdb's processing. This repertoire shows 400,000 or so distinct CDR3 sequences, 20% to 30% found once; its top ten account for approximately 28%. This CDR3 region has 16 residues. The V gene end was trimmed by 3 bases and the J gene end by 6 bases; junction bases not matched to a gene: 13. Germline V gene sequence: CDR1 LNHDA, CDR2 SQIVND (reference sequence). Regarding time point: persistent/refractory GD, antithyroid drugs over 5 years with positive TRAb. RNA from PBMCs was the source of the TCR library. Whole-study findings and limits: Favored gene segments in persistent disease were TRBV28, TRBJ1-2 and TRBJ2-5. Newly diagnosed Graves' patients exceeded persistent ones in TCR diversity.

The table lists this clonotype with many counts. Antigen unknown. The chain recombines TRBV19 with TRBJ1-2; 7 bases map to TRBD1. The clonotype comes from a female donor with Graves disease. The source was peripheral blood mononuclear cells (PBMCs), collected when the disease was refractory, from a patient treated with antithyroid drugs. The CDR3 nucleotides are TGTGCCAGTAGTATGACCTCCTGGGACAGTGTCGATGGCTACACCTTC. Protein sequence: CASSMTSWDSVDGYTF.